Below are 20 T cell receptor beta chains sequenced from a single sample in a study of blood T cell repertoires in COVID-19. Method: immunoSEQ multiplex PCR; TCRdb's copy keeps in-frame clones and lacks some. The sample includes about 160,000 clones, roughly four fifths of them seen just once. Sequenced material: peripheral blood. The receptors stem from a man in his 70s who had recovered from COVID-19.

The chain uses TRBV3-1 (or the pseudogene TRBV3-2) and TRBJ1-1; D not resolved. Trimming left V 1 base short and J 1 base short, with 4 bases between. This CDR3 is built from 13 residues. Germline lookup yields CDR1 LGHDT and CDR2 YNNKEL (reference sequence). DNA of the CDR3: TGTGCCAGCAGCCAAGGGAGGAACACTGAAGCTTTCTTT. Its translation is CASSQGRNTEAFF.

V gene TRBV28 combines with J gene TRBJ2-5, with 7 bases that match TRBD1. This CDR3 has 13 residues. The V gene end was trimmed by 5 bases and the J gene end by 4 bases; junction bases not matched to a gene: 4. Germline V gene lookup returns CDR1 MDHEN and CDR2 SYDVKM. CDR3 DNA: TGTGCCAGCAGTCAAACAGGGGCAGAGACCCAGTACTTC. Protein: CASSQTGAETQYF. Full variable domain (rest looked up from reference TRBV28 and TRBJ2-5): DVKVTQSSRYLVKRTGEKVFLECVQDMDHENMFWYRQDPGLGLRLIYFSYDVKMKEKGDIPEGYSVSREKKERFSLILESASTNQTSMYLCASSQTGAETQYFGPGTRLLVL.

V is TRBV2 and J is TRBJ2-1; 11 nucleotides line up with TRBD2. The CDR3 is made up of 19 amino acids. J gave up 0 bases and V 4 bases, and 11 bases lay outside the gene matches. CDR1 is SNHLY, CDR2 FYNNEI, per germline. The CDR3 DNA sequence: TGTGCCAGCAGTGTCCCCGGGACTAGCGGTTTGAGCTCCTACAATGAGCAGTTCTTC. It encodes CASSVPGTSGLSSYNEQFF.

The rearrangement links TRBV28 to TRBJ1-2; D ambiguous. The CDR3 is 11 residues long. V was shortened by 4 bases and J by 3 bases, with 3 bases between the two germline ends. Germline V gene data show CDR1 as MDHEN and CDR2 as SYDVKM. The CDR3: CASSSDYGYTF. The DNA for the CDR3 is TGTGCCAGCAGTTCGGACTATGGCTACACCTTC.

The rearrangement uses TRBV3-1 (or the pseudogene TRBV3-2) and TRBJ2-2, with D perhaps TRBD1 (6 bases). This CDR3 spans 15 amino acids. Germline loops: CDR1 LGHDT, CDR2 YNNKEL (reference sequence). V dropped 1 base and J dropped 3 bases, with 9 bases sitting between them. The CDR3 protein is CASSQVTGYTGELFF. The CDR3 DNA follows: TGTGCCAGCAGCCAAGTAACAGGGTACACCGGGGAGCTGTTTTTT.

V usage is TRBV11-2 and J usage is TRBJ2-2, with D perhaps TRBD1 (7 bases). Trimming removed 5 bases from V and 7 bases from J, with 26 bases in between. This CDR3 has 18 residues. Germline V lookup: CDR1 SGHAT, CDR2 FQNNGV. CDR3 in amino acids: CASSPRGGGTRWGGELFF. The CDR3 nucleotides are TGTGCCAGCAGCCCCCGAGGGGGCGGGACTCGCTGGGGCGGGGAGCTGTTTTTT.

V usage is TRBV30 and J usage is TRBJ1-4, with 7 bases fitting TRBD1. After removal of 3 bases from V and 11 bases from J, the junction contained 9 bases not matched to a gene. The germline CDR1 and CDR2 sequences are GTSNPN and SVGIG (reference sequence). The CDR3 extends over 13 amino acids. DNA for the CDR3: TGTGCCTGGAGCGTTTCAGGGGGAGAGAAACTGTTTTTT. This gives the protein CAWSVSGGEKLFF.

The J gene is TRBJ2-1, the V gene TRBV9, with 9 positions matching TRBD2. Losses at the gene ends were 0 bases for V and 6 bases for J; bases not matched to a gene: 7. The CDR3 length is 16 residues. CDR1 and CDR2 from the germline V gene are SGDLS and YYNGEE. The DNA for the CDR3 is TGTGCCAGCAGCGTAGTCCGACTAGCGGAACCCAATGAGCAGTTCTTC. It specifies CASSVVRLAEPNEQFF. Based on the CDR3 plus reference TRBV9 and TRBJ2-1, the full variable domain is DSGVTQTPKHLITATGQRVTLRCSPRSGDLSVYWYQQSLDQGLQFLIQYYNGEERAKGNILERFSAQQFPDLHSELNLSSLELGDSALYFCASSVVRLAEPNEQFFGPGTRLTVL.

The rearrangement links TRBV27 to TRBJ1-6; 8 positions agree with TRBD1. This CDR3 spans 17 amino acids. V dropped 3 bases and J dropped 6; count of bases not matched to a gene: 10. Germline V gene data show CDR1 as MNHEY and CDR2 as SMNVEV (reference sequence). CDR3 DNA sequence: TGTGCCAGCAGTTTCGGTCAGGGGGCAGGAGGTAATTCACCCCTCCACTTT. This translates into CASSFGQGAGGNSPLHF.

A few counts support this clone. The J gene is TRBJ1-6, the V gene TRBV7-9; 8 bases are a match to TRBD1. Germline CDR1 is SEHNR and CDR2 is FQNEAQ (reference sequence). V shed 4 bases and J 9 bases; nucleotides not matched to a gene: 5. This CDR3 is 14 amino acids long. The CDR3 region has the DNA TGTGCCAGCAGCTCACAGGGGGAACGTTCACCCCTCCACTTT. Translating gives CASSSQGERSPLHF.

The J gene is TRBJ2-5, the V gene TRBV6-1; D is undetermined. The CDR3 has 15 amino acids. CDR1 and CDR2 (germline): MNHNS, SASEGT. V was trimmed by 0 bases and J by 0 bases, leaving 8 bases between them. This CDR3 is CASSEAPGYQETQYF. CDR3 coding DNA: TGTGCCAGCAGTGAAGCGCCGGGTTACCAAGAGACCCAGTACTTC.

This chain links TRBV30 with TRBJ1-1, with D possibly matching TRBD1 (5 bases). The CDR3 has 14 amino acids. Trimming stripped 0 bases from V and 1 base from J, with 9 bases between. Germline CDR1 reads GTSNPN; CDR2 reads SVGIG (reference sequence). CDR3 nucleotides: TGTGCCTGGAGTGTACCCGGACAGAACACTGAAGCTTTCTTT. Translated, it gives CAWSVPGQNTEAFF.

The DNA for the CDR3 is TGCGCCAGCAGCCAAGGGGCGGGAGTTCCAGAGACCCAGTACTTC. This encodes CASSQGAGVPETQYF. The gene calls are TRBV4-1 and TRBJ2-5; 7 nucleotides line up with TRBD2. V gave up 1 base and J gave up 4 bases; unmatched junction bases: 6. This CDR3 contains 15 residues. CDR1 and CDR2 (germline): MGHRA, YSYEKL.

The V and J genes are TRBV6-5 and TRBJ2-1; 7 bases are a match to TRBD1. This CDR3 is built from 13 residues. Germline CDR1 reads MNHEY; CDR2 reads SVGAGI. V dropped 7 bases and J dropped 6; count of bases not matched to a gene: 6. CDR3 amino acids: CASKSTGVNEQFF. DNA of the CDR3: TGTGCCAGCAAGTCCACAGGGGTCAATGAGCAGTTCTTC.

The chain couples TRBV7-2 to TRBJ1-5, with 7 bases that match TRBD1. Germline V gives CDR1 SGHTA, CDR2 FQGNSA. This CDR3 has 14 residues. The ends lost 4 bases at V and 3 bases at J; junction bases unmatched: 3. The CDR3 is CASSSTGPNQPQHF. CDR3 bases: TGTGCCAGCAGCTCGACAGGGCCCAATCAGCCCCAGCATTTT.

This rearrangement joins TRBV3-1 (or the pseudogene TRBV3-2) to TRBJ1-2, with a weak D call TRBD1 (6 bases). V dropped 6 bases and J dropped 3 bases, with 8 bases sitting between them. Germline assignment: CDR1 LGHDT and CDR2 YNNKEL (reference sequence). This CDR3 is built from 12 residues. In nucleotides, the CDR3 is TGTGCCAGCAGACAGGGTGACTATGGCTACACCTTC. It translates to CASRQGDYGYTF.

This clone showed up just a few times. V and J are TRBV6-2 or TRBV6-3 and TRBJ1-5, with D perhaps TRBD1 (6 bases). Germline V gene sequence: CDR1 MNHEY, CDR2 SVGEGT. The CDR3 contains 16 residues. Trimming left V 0 bases short and J 4 bases short, with 13 bases between. This CDR3 reads CASSYSLEGGNQPQHF. The CDR3 coding sequence is TGTGCCAGCAGTTACTCGTTGGAAGGGGGAAATCAGCCCCAGCATTTT.

This chain uses TRBV3-1 (or the pseudogene TRBV3-2) with TRBJ1-6; a possible D gene is TRBD1 (5 bases). Between the trimmed V and J ends, which lost 7 bases and 5 bases, there was a span of 12 bases. The CDR3 totals 14 residues. CDR1 and CDR2 (germline): LGHDT, YNNKEL (reference sequence). CDR3 sequence (DNA): TGTGCCAGCATAGACAGCACCGATAATTCACCCCTCCACTTT. The encoded protein is CASIDSTDNSPLHF.

The chain employs TRBV30 and TRBJ1-1, with a weak D call TRBD1 (6 bases). The CDR3 runs to 13 residues. Trimming took off 1 base at V and 5 bases at J, with 11 bases between the two ends. The germline V gene encodes CDR1 GTSNPN and CDR2 SVGIG (reference sequence). The CDR3 protein is CAWSETGNTEAFF. Here the CDR3 DNA reads TGTGCCTGGAGTGAAACAGGGAATACTGAAGCTTTCTTT.

The gene calls are TRBV7-8 and TRBJ1-1; TRBD1 is a possible D gene (6 bases). Germline V lookup: CDR1 SGHVS, CDR2 FQNEAQ. V was cut by 9 bases and J by 0 bases, with 11 bases left in between. CDR3 length: 13 amino acids. The CDR3 loop reads CASTQGLNTEAFF. The CDR3 DNA reads TGTGCCAGTACACAGGGACTGAACACTGAAGCTTTCTTT.